This note documents a single T cell receptor beta chain sequence. The data derive from a study of control samples from healthy donors and cancer patients. Data came from immunoSEQ multiplex PCR; TCRdb stores just in-frame clones and leaves some out. The sample records roughly 450,000 clones, around 90% being singletons. V lost 0 bases, J lost 1 base, and 7 bases lay in between. The germline V gene has CDR1 LNHNV and CDR2 YYDKDF (reference sequence). This CDR3 has 15 residues. Specimen: PBMCs. The chain uses TRBV15 and TRBJ2-1; no reliable D call. The receptor comes from a man aged 35 to 55 with head and neck cancer. CDR3 loop: CATSRDMASYNEQFF. DNA for the CDR3: TGTGCCACCAGCAGAGATATGGCTTCCTACAATGAGCAGTTCTTC. Variable domain in full (rest from reference TRBV15 and TRBJ2-1): DAMVIQNPRYQVTQFGKPVTLSCSQTLNHNVMYWYQQKSSQAPKLLFHYYDKDFNNEADTPDNFQSRRPNTSFCFLDIRSPGLGDTAMYLCATSRDMASYNEQFFGPGTRLTVL.